The rows below give T cell receptor beta chains drawn from one sample of a study of cytomegalovirus exposure and HLA in healthy donors. Here immunoSEQ multiplex PCR was the method, and the copy in TCRdb shows in-frame clones only, minus some. The table includes 160,000 or so clones, over 70% detected once. Sequencing was performed on PBMCs. The receptors derive from a man between 18 and 29 years old in good health and CMV-seropositive. Each CDR3 is given with its conserved first and last residue. D genes are given only for firm matches. A clone size is listed for some rows: how often the clone was seen (once, few, many), or a class if it is expanded.

NA,TRBV6-6,TRBJ1-2,NA,TGTGCCAGCGAGAAGGGGGAGAGGACGGGCTACACCTTC,CASEKGERTGYTF
NA,TRBV5-1,TRBJ2-5,NA,TGCGCCAGCAGCTGGGAGTACCAAGAGACCCAGTACTTC,CASSWEYQETQYF
NA,TRBV7-2,TRBJ2-7,NA,TGTGCCAGCAGCTTAAAGTCGGGCAGGGTCGAGCAGTACTTC,CASSLKSGRVEQYF
NA,TRBV5-8,TRBJ2-2,few,TGTGCCAGCAGCTTGCCCGGGACTGCCCATAGCGGGGAGCTGTTTTTT,CASSLPGTAHSGELFF
NA,TRBV2,TRBJ1-2,NA,TGTGCCAGCAGTGATTCCAGGGCCTTCTTCTATGGCTACACCTTC,CASSDSRAFFYGYTF
TRBD2,TRBV29-1,TRBJ2-4,few,TGCAGCGTTGAAGAGACTAGCGGGAGGGGAATGGGCAAAAACAGTCAGTACTTC,CSVEETSGRGMGKNSQYF
NA,TRBV29-1,TRBJ2-1,NA,TGCAGCGTCCGAAGACGGACTCAAGGCAATGAGCAGTTCTTC,CSVRRRTQGNEQFF
TRBD2,TRBV19,TRBJ2-2,NA,TGTGCCAGTAGTATAGGACCCACTAGCGCCGGGGAGCTGTTTTTT,CASSIGPTSAGELFF
TRBD1,TRBV19,TRBJ2-4,NA,TGTGCCAGTAGTATAGCAGGACAGGGTAACATTCAGTACTTC,CASSIAGQGNIQYF
NA,TRBV7-3,TRBJ2-6,NA,TGTGCCAGCAGCTTAAGGGGTGTGTTTGCGTCTGGGGCCAACGGCCTGACTTTC,CASSLRGVFASGANGLTF
TRBD1,TRBV5-5,TRBJ1-1,NA,TGTGCCAGCAGCTTAAAGATTTGGCGGACAGGGGGCCTCGAGGACACTGAAGCTTTCTTT,CASSLKIWRTGGLEDTEAFF
TRBD2,TRBV7-9,TRBJ2-3,NA,TGTGCCAGCAGCTTTATAGCGGGGGGGCACACAGATACGCAGTATTTT,CASSFIAGGHTDTQYF
NA,TRBV6-6,TRBJ2-1,NA,TGTGCCAGCAGCCCACTGGGTGGCGGGACTCACAATGAGCAGTTCTTC,CASSPLGGGTHNEQFF
NA,TRBV5-1,TRBJ2-2,NA,TGCGCCAGCAGCGTGGACTATCCCGGGGAGCTGTTTTTT,CASSVDYPGELFF
TRBD1,TRBV18,TRBJ2-1,NA,TGTGCCAGCTCACCGGGGACAGCTCAGCAGTTCTTC,CASSPGTAQQFF
NA,TRBV20-1,TRBJ1-1,NA,TGCAGCGCCTTACGGACTCTTGAAGCTTTCTTT,CSALRTLEAFF
TRBD1,TRBV6-5,TRBJ1-2,NA,TGTGCCAGGGGGACAGGCAAGGGGGGCTACACCTTC,CARGTGKGGYTF
NA,TRBV5-5,TRBJ1-2,NA,TGTGCCAGCATCAAAAGTCAGGGACACCATGACTACACCTTC,CASIKSQGHHDYTF
TRBD2,TRBV11-3,TRBJ2-3,NA,TGTGCCAGCAGCAAAGGACTAGCCTCAGATACGCAGTATTTT,CASSKGLASDTQYF
NA,TRBV19,TRBJ1-1,NA,TGTGCCAGTAGCCCTGGGGGGGGGAACACTGAAGCTTTCTTT,CASSPGGGNTEAFF
NA,TRBV30,TRBJ1-4,NA,TGTGCCTGGAGTACCCCGGGATCCGCAACTAATGAAAAACTGTTTTTT,CAWSTPGSATNEKLFF
TRBD1,TRBV19,TRBJ1-3,NA,TGTGCCACCGAGGGACAGGGGAGCGGAAACACCATATATTTT,CATEGQGSGNTIYF
NA,TRBV30,TRBJ2-7,NA,TGTGCCTCCGGCGGGGTAGAATACGAGCAGTACTTC,CASGGVEYEQYF
NA,TRBV6-6,TRBJ2-7,NA,TGTGCCAGCAGTTCCCCCAGCACGGGGGTAAGCGAGCAGTACTTC,CASSSPSTGVSEQYF
TRBD2,TRBV7-8,TRBJ2-2,NA,TGTGCCAGCAGCCCCTTGACTAGCGGCAACACCGGGGAGCTGTTTTTT,CASSPLTSGNTGELFF
NA,TRBV11-3,TRBJ2-5,NA,TGTGCCAGCAGCGGAGACAGGAAGACCCAGTACTTC,CASSGDRKTQYF
TRBD1,TRBV6-6,TRBJ1-6,NA,TGTGCCAGCAGTTACTCTACGGACAGGGCTTCTTCACCCCTCCACTTT,CASSYSTDRASSPLHF
NA,TRBV7-2,TRBJ2-2,NA,TGTGCCAGCAGCACGACCGGGACTGCGAACACCGGGGAGCTGTTTTTT,CASSTTGTANTGELFF
NA,TRBV7-9,TRBJ2-7,NA,TGTTCCAGCCGACCCCGAACCAACAGGGACGAGCAGTACTTC,CSSRPRTNRDEQYF
NA,TRBV6-5,TRBJ1-2,NA,TGTGCCAGCAGTTACTCAATCAGGGCATACGGCTACACCTTC,CASSYSIRAYGYTF
TRBD1,TRBV23-1,TRBJ1-5,once,TGCGCCAGTCAGGAGTGGGGACAGGGACGACTTGGGCCCCAGCATTTT,CASQEWGQGRLGPQHF
TRBD1,TRBV27,TRBJ2-7,NA,TGTGCCAGCGCAAAACCGGGACAGGGGGTCTCCTACGAGCAGTACTTC,CASAKPGQGVSYEQYF